Following are 27 T cell receptor beta chains from one sample sequenced in a study of T cell repertoires in cytomegalovirus infection. Via MiXCR, TCRdb re-called the reads, giving one row per CDR3 protein. The sample carries 450,000 to 600,000 distinct CDR3 sequences, about 11% recorded once. What was sequenced was PBMCs. The source of these receptors is a human donor in good health (CMV status not recorded). Some clones in this sample may be carry-over from other donors' samples.

This clonotype was picked up many times. The chain uses TRBV14 and TRBJ2-1; 8 bases map to TRBD2. The germline CDR1 and CDR2 sequences are SGHDN and FVKESK. V shed 2 bases and J 4 bases; nucleotides not matched to a gene: 4. CDR3 size: 15 residues. The CDR3 bases are TGTGCCAGCAGCCAATACGCGGGGGGATACAATGAGCAGTTCTTC. This gives the protein CASSQYAGGYNEQFF.

The table lists this clonotype with a count of one. A much bigger clone sits one base away, suggesting this may be a read error. This rearrangement joins TRBV4-1 to TRBJ1-1, with 8 bases matching TRBD1. This CDR3 region has 15 residues. CDR1 is MGHRA, CDR2 YSYEKL, per germline. V trimming: 6 bases; J trimming: 3 bases; junction bases outside the gene matches: 9. In DNA form, the CDR3 reads TGCGCCAGCAGGAGTACAGGGGGGAGGGACACTGAAGCTTTCTTT. Amino acid sequence: CASRSTGGRDTEAFF.

In its sample, this clonotype was seen many times. This rearrangement joins TRBV5-1 to TRBJ1-4, with D perhaps matching TRBD1 (5 bases). This CDR3 spans 18 amino acids. V was trimmed by 4 bases and J by 5 bases, leaving 24 bases between them. Germline V gene lookup returns CDR1 SGHRS and CDR2 YFSETQ. The CDR3 DNA is TGCGCCAGCAGCATTACGACACCGCACGGGGGTTTCAATGAAAAACTGTTTTTT. It yields the protein CASSITTPHGGFNEKLFF.

This clonotype was found a few times. V is TRBV5-1 and J is TRBJ2-3; no reliable D call. Germline CDR1 is SGHRS and CDR2 is YFSETQ. There are 14 residues in the CDR3. Trimming left V 4 bases short and J 4 bases short, with 13 bases between. Here the CDR3 reads CASSPPQRADTQYF. The CDR3 bases are TGCGCCAGCAGCCCCCCCCAAAGGGCAGATACGCAGTATTTT.

This clonotype was observed a few times. The chain couples TRBV20-1 to TRBJ1-5, with D possibly matching TRBD1 (6 bases). CDR1 is DFQATT, CDR2 SNEGSKA, per germline (reference sequence). This CDR3 has 15 residues. V dropped 6 bases and J dropped 2 bases, with 17 bases sitting between them. The CDR3 is CSAEEGGTGNQPQHF. CDR3 nucleotide sequence: TGCAGTGCAGAGGAGGGGGGGACTGGCAATCAGCCCCAGCATTTT.

This clonotype turned up a few times. The chain couples TRBV6-2 or TRBV6-3 to TRBJ2-3; D may be TRBD2 (5 bases). V lost 1 base, J lost 5 bases, and 13 bases lay in between. The CDR3 consists of 15 residues. Germline-derived CDR1 and CDR2 are MNHEY and SVGEGT. This chain's CDR3 is CASSYLSSKEDTQYF. In DNA form, the CDR3 reads TGTGCCAGCAGTTACTTGTCTAGCAAGGAAGATACGCAGTATTTT.

This clonotype has only a few counts. CDR3 DNA: TGCAGCGTTCCCCGGACAGGACCACCTGAAGCTTTCTTT. Protein sequence: CSVPRTGPPEAFF. The V gene is TRBV29-1, the J gene TRBJ1-1, with TRBD1 identical over 7 bases. Germline CDR1 reads SQVTM; CDR2 reads ANQGSEA. The CDR3 runs to 13 residues. Trimming at V came to 5 bases and at J to 6 bases, leaving 9 bases not matched to a gene.

This clonotype appeared a few times. The chain combines TRBV28 with TRBJ2-2; TRBD2 matches at 9 bases. V shed 5 bases, J shed 2 bases, and the junction held 6 bases outside the gene matches. The germline V gene encodes CDR1 MDHEN and CDR2 SYDVKM. This CDR3 region has 16 residues. The CDR3 spells CASSLLAGVNTGELFF. As DNA, the CDR3 is TGTGCCAGCAGTCTCTTAGCGGGAGTTAACACCGGGGAGCTGTTTTTT.

J is TRBJ2-7 and V is TRBV12-5, with no clear D. This CDR3 contains 14 residues. The V end was cut by 4 bases, the J end by 3 bases, with 13 bases between. CDR1 and CDR2 from the germline V gene are LGHNT and FRNRAP. In nucleotides, the CDR3 is TGTGCTAGTGGTTCCTTTCGGAGTCACTACGAGCAGTACTTC. This encodes CASGSFRSHYEQYF. The complete variable domain, with remaining parts taken from reference TRBV12-5 and TRBJ2-7, reads DARVTQTPRHKVTEMGQEVTMRCQPILGHNTVFWYRQTMMQGLELLAYFRNRAPLDDSGMPKDRFSAEMPDATLATLKIQPSEPRDSAVYFCASGSFRSHYEQYFGPGTRLTVT.

This clonotype was counted many times. This chain connects TRBV7-2 to TRBJ2-4; D possibly corresponds to TRBD2 (5 bases). Germline CDR1 and CDR2: SGHTA and FQGNSA. CDR3 length: 18 residues. V lost 0 bases and J 0 bases, leaving 15 bases between the germline ends. CDR3: CASSLAGPDSVAKNIQYF. For the CDR3, the DNA is TGTGCCAGCAGCTTAGCTGGGCCTGATAGCGTAGCCAAAAACATTCAGTACTTC.

This clonotype was seen more than once but under ten times. The chain links TRBV18 to TRBJ1-5; D gene unclear. Trimming took 2 bases from V and 0 from J, leaving 11 bases between them. CDR3 length equals 16 residues. The germline V gene has CDR1 KGHSH and CDR2 LQKENI. The CDR3 DNA reads as TGTGCCAGCTCACCAGTGGCACCTTATAGCAATCAGCCCCAGCATTTT. Translated, it gives CASSPVAPYSNQPQHF.

This chain uses TRBV20-1 with TRBJ2-5; possibly TRBD2 for D (6 bases). Germline V CDR1 and CDR2: DFQATT, SNEGSKA (reference sequence). Trimming cost V 3 bases and J 6 bases, with 17 bases left between them. The CDR3 loop spans 14 amino acids. For the CDR3, the DNA is TGCAGTGCTAGTGAACCTAGCGCTGCAAAGACCCAGTACTTC. Protein sequence: CSASEPSAAKTQYF.

This clonotype occurred a few times. The J gene is TRBJ1-2, the V gene TRBV12-3 or TRBV12-4; the match to TRBD1 covers 7 bases. The length of the CDR3 is 14 residues. The J segment lost 8 bases and the V segment lost 6 bases, leaving 12 bases of the junction unmatched. The CDR3 sequence: CASSKQRGLWGYTF. The CDR3 DNA sequence: TGTGCCAGCAGCAAACAGAGGGGGCTTTGGGGCTACACCTTC.

There are many counts of this clonotype. V gene TRBV5-4 combines with J gene TRBJ2-6; 8 nucleotides match TRBD1. The CDR3 has 17 residues. The trim removed 4 bases at V and 1 base at J, leaving 7 bases unmatched. CDR1 and CDR2 (germline): SGHNT, YYREEE (reference sequence). The CDR3 region has the DNA TGTGCCAGCAGCCGACGGACAGGGCTTTCTGGGGCCAACGTCCTGACTTTC. Translating gives CASSRRTGLSGANVLTF.

The J gene is TRBJ2-5, the V gene TRBV20-1; tentatively, D is TRBD1 (6 bases). Per germline, CDR1 DFQATT and CDR2 SNEGSKA (reference sequence). V was cut by 4 bases and J by 5 bases, with 14 bases left in between. There are 13 residues in the CDR3. The DNA of the CDR3 is TGCAGTGCTAAGTTAGGACAGAGGGAGACCCAGTACTTC. This encodes CSAKLGQRETQYF.

Many counts were recorded for this clonotype. V is TRBV4-1 and J is TRBJ2-2; 7 bases match TRBD2. V was clipped by 1 base and J by 0 bases; unmatched bases: 2. This CDR3 has 16 amino acids. Germline CDR1 is MGHRA and CDR2 is YSYEKL. DNA of the CDR3: TGCGCCAGCAGCCAAGCGGGGGGTGCGAACACCGGGGAGCTGTTTTTT. Translation gives CASSQAGGANTGELFF.

This clonotype was recorded many times. The chain combines TRBV11-2 with TRBJ1-2; 8 nucleotides agree with TRBD1. CDR1 SGHAT and CDR2 FQNNGV come from the germline V gene. This CDR3 region has 14 residues. V lost 6 bases, J lost 2 bases, and 5 bases stayed unmatched. The CDR3 sequence: CASRGQGRNYGYTF. As DNA, the CDR3 is TGTGCCAGCAGAGGACAGGGTAGGAACTATGGCTACACCTTC.

This clonotype was picked up many times. The V gene is TRBV7-9, the J gene TRBJ2-1; no clear D gene. The germline CDR1 and CDR2 sequences are SEHNR and FQNEAQ (reference sequence). The CDR3 contains 15 residues. V gave up 1 base and J gave up 6 bases, with 13 bases separating them. The CDR3 nucleotides are TGTGCCAGCAGCTTAGGGGCGGAAGCAGCCAATGAGCAGTTCTTC. This translates into CASSLGAEAANEQFF.

The V gene is TRBV5-4, the J gene TRBJ2-1; TRBD1 agrees at 7 bases. This CDR3 has 16 amino acids. Germline loops: CDR1 SGHNT, CDR2 YYREEE (reference sequence). Unmatched junction bases numbered 7, after V lost 4 bases and J lost 0 bases. This CDR3 reads CASSRGQRSSYNEQFF. The CDR3 nucleotides read TGTGCCAGCAGCCGGGGACAGCGAAGCTCCTACAATGAGCAGTTCTTC.

This clonotype was picked up many times. At one boundary the junction diverges from the germline segment, which might be a read error. V usage is TRBV7-7 and J usage is TRBJ2-3; D ambiguous. The length of the CDR3 is 13 residues. Germline V gives CDR1 SSHAT, CDR2 FNYEAQ (reference sequence). For the CDR3, the DNA is TGTGCTAGCAGCTTAAGTTACCGCGATACGCAGTATTTT. Amino acid sequence: CASSLSYRDTQYF.

Concerning this clonotype itself: With a much larger clone just one base away, this may be a read error. V usage is TRBV7-9 and J usage is TRBJ2-1; TRBD2 aligns across 9 bases. With V trimmed by 8 bases and J by 5 bases, 4 bases remained unmatched. This CDR3 region has 13 residues. CDR1 SEHNR and CDR2 FQNEAQ come from the germline V gene (reference sequence). The CDR3 is CASDLAGHNEQFF. CDR3 in DNA: TGTGCCAGCGACCTAGCGGGACACAATGAGCAGTTCTTC. The variable domain in full, completed from reference TRBV7-9 and TRBJ2-1, reads DTGVSQNPRHKITKRGQNVTFRCDPISEHNRLYWYRQTLGQGPEFLTYFQNEAQLEKSRLLSDRFSAERPKGSFSTLEIQRTEQGDSAMYLCASDLAGHNEQFFGPGTRLTVL.

The gene calls are TRBV20-1 and TRBJ2-3; 9 bases are shared with TRBD2. The CDR3 runs to 16 residues. With V trimmed by 1 base and J by 4 bases, 9 bases remained unmatched. In germline, CDR1 is DFQATT, CDR2 SNEGSKA (reference sequence). The CDR3 protein is CSARGAIAGDPDTQYF. CDR3 nucleotides: TGCAGTGCTAGAGGGGCCATAGCGGGGGATCCAGATACGCAGTATTTT.

Many counts were recorded for this clonotype. The chain employs TRBV20-1 and TRBJ1-4; D not resolved. Germline loops: CDR1 DFQATT, CDR2 SNEGSKA (reference sequence). CDR3 length: 14 amino acids. V lost 0 bases to trimming and J lost 5 bases, with 10 bases between them. This CDR3 is CSAREGGRNEKLFF. The CDR3 DNA sequence: TGCAGTGCTAGAGAAGGAGGGAGGAATGAAAAACTGTTTTTT.

This clonotype was counted ten times or more. The chain uses TRBV7-9 and TRBJ2-1; TRBD1 matches at 10 bases. Per germline, CDR1 SEHNR and CDR2 FQNEAQ (reference sequence). The J segment lost 7 bases and the V segment lost 6 bases, leaving 9 bases of the junction unmatched. There are 15 residues in the CDR3. The CDR3 DNA is TGTGCCAGCAGTCCGGGACAGGGGTGGAGAAATGAGCAGTTCTTC. It codes for CASSPGQGWRNEQFF. Using reference TRBV7-9 and TRBJ2-1 for the parts outside the CDR3, the full variable domain is DTGVSQNPRHKITKRGQNVTFRCDPISEHNRLYWYRQTLGQGPEFLTYFQNEAQLEKSRLLSDRFSAERPKGSFSTLEIQRTEQGDSAMYLCASSPGQGWRNEQFFGPGTRLTVL.

The chain recombines TRBV5-6 with TRBJ2-5; 7 bases fit TRBD1. Losses at the gene ends were 0 bases for V and 2 bases for J; bases not matched to a gene: 10. The CDR3 sequence is 17 residues long. CDR1 and CDR2 from the germline V gene are SGHDT and YYEEEE. The CDR3 DNA sequence: TGTGCCAGCAGCTTGGCGCGTCAGGGGGTTTGGCAAGAGACCCAGTACTTC. This translates into CASSLARQGVWQETQYF.

This rearrangement joins TRBV12-3 or TRBV12-4 to TRBJ2-1, with D uncertain. V was pared by 6 bases and J by 6 bases, with 12 bases between. This CDR3 is built from 13 residues. This chain's CDR3 is CASRLGPTNEQFF. The CDR3 DNA is TGTGCCAGCAGACTGGGCCCAACCAATGAGCAGTTCTTC.

The sample holds many counts of this clonotype. V is TRBV28 and J is TRBJ1-1, with D possibly matching TRBD1 (6 bases). Germline V gene lookup returns CDR1 MDHEN and CDR2 SYDVKM. The CDR3 is made up of 14 amino acids. V was clipped by 3 bases and J by 5 bases, with 13 bases between them. The chain's CDR3 is CASSFIGGRTEAFF. In DNA form, the CDR3 reads TGTGCCAGCAGTTTCATCGGGGGGCGAACTGAAGCTTTCTTT.